A single sample is the source of the 26 T cell receptor beta chains below, sequenced in a study of identical twins. TCRdb redid the calling of the 5' RACE reads with MiXCR, one entry per CDR3 protein. The sample shows about 240,000 distinct CDR3 sequences, about 10% of them seen only once. Sequenced sample: memory T cells sorted from blood. The source is a man aged 50 or older in good health.

In this sample, this clonotype turned up a few times. V gene TRBV11-2 combines with J gene TRBJ2-1, with D tentatively TRBD2 (6 bases). The germline V gene has CDR1 SGHAT and CDR2 FQNNGV. This CDR3 comprises 16 residues. V was clipped by 6 bases and J by 2 bases, with 17 bases between them. The CDR3, as DNA: TGTGCCAGCAGTCGAAACAACGGGGGTACCTACAATGAGCAGTTCTTC. Protein: CASSRNNGGTYNEQFF.

The V and J genes are TRBV24-1 and TRBJ2-2, with D perhaps TRBD2 (5 bases). Trimming removed 1 base from V and 4 bases from J, with 12 bases in between. This CDR3 is 16 amino acids long. Germline values: CDR1 KGHDR, CDR2 SFDVKD. CDR3 bases: TGTGCCACCAGTGATTTTGCAGGACTGGGCACCGGGGAGCTGTTTTTT. It yields the protein CATSDFAGLGTGELFF.

This clonotype was counted only a few times. The chain combines TRBV7-2 with TRBJ2-7, with 11 nucleotides matching TRBD2. The junction had 4 bases not matched to a gene; V was cut back by 0 bases and J by 6 bases. The CDR3 is made up of 15 amino acids. Looked up from germline, CDR1 is SGHTA and CDR2 is FQGNSA. The CDR3 reads CASSLARLAGGEQYF. CDR3 sequence (DNA): TGTGCCAGCAGCTTAGCAAGGCTAGCGGGAGGCGAGCAGTACTTC.

Many counts were recorded for this clonotype. The CDR3 DNA sequence: TGCGCCAGCAGCCAAGATTGGGGACAGGGCGGTGAAAAACTGTTTTTT. This sequence encodes CASSQDWGQGGEKLFF. The V call is TRBV4-3, the J call TRBJ1-4, with 9 bases matching TRBD1. J gave up 7 bases and V 0 bases, and 6 bases lay outside the gene matches. The CDR3 consists of 16 residues. Germline-derived CDR1 and CDR2 are LGHNA and YSLEER.

About this clonotype itself: A much larger clone is a single base away; this may be a read error. The gene calls are TRBV28 and TRBJ1-1; no reliable D call. From germline, CDR1 is MDHEN and CDR2 SYDVKM. This CDR3 is built from 13 residues. The V and J ends lost 3 bases and 5 bases respectively, with 10 bases between them. Here the CDR3 reads CASSFGRRTEAFF. DNA for the CDR3: TGTGCCAGCAGTTTTGGGAGGAGAACTGAAGCTTTCTTT.

This clonotype appeared a few times. This rearrangement joins TRBV5-1 to TRBJ2-7, with 7 bases lining up with TRBD2. The CDR3 runs 16 residues. V trimming: 3 bases; J trimming: 9 bases; junction bases outside the gene matches: 18. Per the germline V gene, CDR1 is SGHRS and CDR2 is YFSETQ. The CDR3 loop is CASSSNAWGGTGAQYF. CDR3 coding DNA: TGCGCCAGCAGCTCTAATGCCTGGGGGGGAACTGGCGCGCAGTACTTC.

This clonotype came up many times. The chain carries TRBV28 and TRBJ2-6, with D unclear. CDR1 and CDR2 (germline): MDHEN, SYDVKM. The CDR3 consists of 14 residues. V lost 6 bases to trimming and J lost 0 bases, with 6 bases between them. This chain's CDR3 is CASSESSGANVLTF. The CDR3 DNA is TGTGCCAGCAGCGAGAGCTCTGGGGCCAACGTCCTGACTTTC.

This clonotype was seen at least ten times. This sequence joins TRBV7-2 and TRBJ2-5; D uncertain. Germline V CDR1 and CDR2: SGHTA, FQGNSA. V was pared by 5 bases and J by 4 bases, with 8 bases between. This CDR3 region has 12 residues. CDR3 residues: CASSKASETQYF. DNA for the CDR3: TGTGCCAGCAGCAAAGCCTCAGAGACCCAGTACTTC.

This sequence joins TRBV18 and TRBJ2-2; 8 bases fit TRBD1. CDR3 length: 18 amino acids. The germline V gene encodes CDR1 KGHSH and CDR2 LQKENI. V was clipped by 3 bases and J by 5 bases; unmatched bases: 14. The CDR3 region has the DNA TGTGCCAGCTCACCGAAGGCCCCCGGGACAGGCAATACCGGGGAGCTGTTTTTT. Protein: CASSPKAPGTGNTGELFF. Together with reference TRBV18 and TRBJ2-2, the CDR3 gives the full variable domain: NAGVMQNPRHLVRRRGQEARLRCSPMKGHSHVYWYRQLPEEGLKFMVYLQKENIIDESGMPKERFSAEFPKEGPSILRIQQVVRGDSAAYFCASSPKAPGTGNTGELFFGEGSRLTVL.

The chain couples TRBV4-3 to TRBJ2-2; tentatively, D is TRBD1 or TRBD2 (6 bases each). CDR1 is LGHNA and CDR2 is YSLEER in the germline V gene. V dropped 0 bases and J dropped 0 bases, with 17 bases sitting between them. The CDR3 spans 19 residues. This CDR3 reads CASSQDKGDWTTNTGELFF. CDR3 coding DNA: TGCGCCAGCAGCCAAGATAAGGGGGACTGGACTACGAACACCGGGGAGCTGTTTTTT.

This clonotype has only a few counts. The V call is TRBV12-3 or TRBV12-4, the J call TRBJ2-3; 11 positions agree with TRBD2. This CDR3 spans 18 amino acids. V lost 2 bases to trimming and J lost 0 bases; unmatched junction nucleotides: 7. Written as DNA, the CDR3 is TGTGCCAGCAGTTTAAAGGCTAGCGGGGGGACTAGCACAGATACGCAGTATTTT. This encodes CASSLKASGGTSTDTQYF.

This clonotype was seen ten or more times. The chain recombines TRBV11-2 with TRBJ1-6; 8 nucleotides line up with TRBD1. CDR1 and CDR2 from the germline V gene are SGHAT and FQNNGV. V gave up 2 bases and J gave up 7 bases; unmatched junction bases: 7. The CDR3 loop spans 16 amino acids. Here the CDR3 DNA reads TGTGCCAGCAGCTTATCTACGACAGGGGTAAATTCACCCCTCCACTTT. As protein: CASSLSTTGVNSPLHF.

The chain links TRBV9 to TRBJ2-1; TRBD2 agrees at 9 bases. V was clipped by 3 bases and J by 8 bases; unmatched bases: 12. CDR1 is SGDLS and CDR2 is YYNGEE in the germline V gene. The CDR3 spans 16 residues. The CDR3 DNA reads TGTGCCAGCAGCGCCAGACTAGCGGCCGGGGTCCATGAGCAGTTCTTC. Protein product: CASSARLAAGVHEQFF. The full variable domain, its missing parts supplied by reference TRBV9 and TRBJ2-1, is DSGVTQTPKHLITATGQRVTLRCSPRSGDLSVYWYQQSLDQGLQFLIQYYNGEERAKGNILERFSAQQFPDLHSELNLSSLELGDSALYFCASSARLAAGVHEQFFGPGTRLTVL.

The chain combines TRBV7-9 with TRBJ1-6; the D gene is possibly TRBD1 (5 bases). Trimming pared 6 bases from V and 6 bases from J, leaving 15 bases between. The germline CDR1 and CDR2 sequences are SEHNR and FQNEAQ (reference sequence). CDR3 size: 15 residues. The CDR3 spells CASSPGTGFNSPLHF. CDR3 coding DNA: TGTGCCAGCAGTCCCGGGACGGGATTTAATTCACCCCTCCACTTT.

At least ten counts were recorded for this clonotype. The rearrangement uses TRBV6-2 or TRBV6-3 and TRBJ2-1, with D possibly being TRBD2 (7 bases). This CDR3 comprises 12 residues. CDR1 and CDR2 (germline): MNHEY, SVGEGT. V lost 7 bases, J lost 9 bases, and 13 bases lay in between. Here the CDR3 reads CASNRRGGEQFF. The CDR3, as DNA: TGTGCCAGCAACAGAAGGGGGGGTGAGCAGTTCTTC.

In this sample, this clonotype turned up many times. This chain joins TRBV21-1 and TRBJ2-3; the D call TRBD1 from the table was never checked on the DNA. TRBV21-1 is recorded as a pseudogene. The CDR3 is 18 amino acids. The CDR3 reads CASSKAKQGEISTDTQYF. The CDR3 nucleotides read TGTGCCAGCAGCAAAGCTAAGCAGGGGGAGATTAGCACAGATACGCAGTATTTT.

This clonotype has just a few counts. V usage is TRBV7-2 and J usage is TRBJ2-6; the D gene is possibly TRBD2 (6 bases). V was clipped by 5 bases and J by 7 bases, with 15 bases between them. CDR1 SGHTA and CDR2 FQGNSA come from the germline V gene. CDR3 size: 15 residues. The CDR3 DNA follows: TGTGCCAGCAGCCGACTAGATACTAGAGCCAACGTCCTGACTTTC. Amino acid sequence: CASSRLDTRANVLTF.

As concerns this clonotype: With a much larger clone just one base away, this may be a read error. The rearrangement joins TRBV11-1 to TRBJ2-2; the D gene is possibly TRBD1 (6 bases). V was trimmed by 2 bases and J by 7 bases, leaving 17 bases between them. The CDR3 length is 16 residues. Germline lookup yields CDR1 SGHAT and CDR2 FQDESV (reference sequence). CDR3 protein: CASSLRTALSHGELFF. The CDR3 DNA reads as TGTGCCAGCAGCTTACGGACAGCGCTTTCCCACGGGGAGCTGTTTTTT.

This clonotype was seen only a few times. V is TRBV10-3 and J is TRBJ1-6; 7 bases agree with TRBD1. Germline assignment: CDR1 ENHRY and CDR2 SYGVKD. The CDR3 runs 14 residues. The ends lost 9 bases at V and 10 bases at J; junction bases unmatched: 12. The CDR3 here is CAMARDRVSSPLHF. The DNA for the CDR3 is TGTGCCATGGCCCGAGACAGGGTTTCATCACCCCTCCACTTT.

This clonotype was counted at least ten times. The chain carries TRBV11-2 and TRBJ2-1, with 8 bases aligning to TRBD1. V was clipped by 5 bases and J by 3 bases; unmatched bases: 3. Germline CDR1 SGHAT, CDR2 FQNNGV. This CDR3 is built from 14 residues. CDR3 sequence: CASSLGQVYNEQFF. The CDR3 nucleotides are TGTGCCAGCAGCCTGGGACAGGTCTACAATGAGCAGTTCTTC.

This clonotype came up a few times. The chain employs TRBV7-8 and TRBJ1-2; D is perhaps TRBD1 (5 bases). V lost 1 base and J lost 5, with 11 bases in between. Germline V gene data show CDR1 as SGHVS and CDR2 as FQNEAQ. CDR3 size: 14 residues. The chain's CDR3 is CASSLGRQGYGYTF. The CDR3 nucleotides read TGTGCCAGCAGCTTAGGGAGGCAGGGTTATGGCTACACCTTC.

The sample holds a few counts of this clonotype. The V call is TRBV2, the J call TRBJ2-5, with TRBD1 matching over 8 bases. The CDR3 consists of 14 residues. Germline CDR1 SNHLY, CDR2 FYNNEI. The trim removed 6 bases at V and 6 bases at J, leaving 9 bases unmatched. This chain's CDR3 is CASRIDRGGKTQYF. The CDR3 DNA is TGTGCCAGCAGAATAGACAGGGGTGGGAAGACCCAGTACTTC.

The chain links TRBV30 to TRBJ1-6; D possibly corresponds to TRBD1 (6 bases). The CDR3 is made up of 15 amino acids. V lost 5 bases and J 4 bases, leaving 15 bases between the germline ends. Germline-derived CDR1 and CDR2 are GTSNPN and SVGIG (reference sequence). DNA for the CDR3: TGTGCCTGGGACCCCGGACAGAGGTATAATTCACCCCTCCACTTT. Translating it yields CAWDPGQRYNSPLHF. Combining the CDR3 with reference TRBV30 and TRBJ1-6 gives the whole variable domain SQTIHQWPATLVQPVGSPLSLECTVEGTSNPNLYWYRQAAGRGLQLLFYSVGIGQISSEVPQNLSASRPQDRQFILSSKKLLLSDSGFYLCAWDPGQRYNSPLHFGNGTRLTVT.

Note on this clonotype: This may be a read error: a much more frequent sequence differs by one nucleotide. This chain links TRBV11-2 with TRBJ2-1, with D tentatively TRBD1 (6 bases). The CDR3 contains 15 residues. Germline loops: CDR1 SGHAT, CDR2 FQNNGV. V lost 5 bases to trimming and J lost 6 bases, with 17 bases between them. The CDR3 loop is CASSPGTRYRNEQFF. CDR3 bases: TGTGCCAGCAGCCCCGGGACAAGGTATCGCAATGAGCAGTTCTTC.

The V call is TRBV7-2, the J call TRBJ1-6, with D possibly matching TRBD1 (6 bases). The ends were cut back, 5 bases at V and 7 bases at J, with 12 bases in the middle. The V gene's germline CDR1 is SGHTA and CDR2 FQGNSA. The CDR3 has 14 residues. The CDR3 bases are TGTGCCAGCAGCGTAGACAGGAAAAATTCACCCCTCCACTTT. Its translation is CASSVDRKNSPLHF.

In its sample, this clonotype was seen many times. The J gene is TRBJ2-7, the V gene TRBV27, with D tentatively TRBD2 (5 bases). CDR3 size: 14 residues. CDR1 and CDR2 from the germline V gene are MNHEY and SMNVEV (reference sequence). V was cut by 4 bases and J by 0 bases, with 10 bases left in between. DNA of the CDR3: TGTGCCAGCAGTTACGGCGGGCGCTCCTACGAGCAGTACTTC. This gives the protein CASSYGGRSYEQYF.